This T cell receptor beta chain was sequenced for a study of PD-1 blockade in classical Hodgkin lymphoma. Every patient relapsed after autologous stem cell transplantation, and brentuximab vedotin exposure varied. Isolated CD8+ T cells were derived from thawed PBMCs through magnetic negative selection. For this clone: What it binds is not known.

Looked up from germline, CDR1 is LNHDA and CDR2 is SQIVND (reference sequence). CDR3 length equals 16 residues. The germline V and J ends were trimmed by 0 bases and 5 bases, with 14 bases remaining between them. Only in-frame clones appear in the TCRdb table, and some are missing; sequencing was by immunoSEQ multiplex PCR. The repertoire holds over 1,500 clones, with 70% to 85% as singletons. Notes on the study in general: Exclusion was applied to patients who started nivolumab under 1 year after ASCT.

The chain combines TRBV19 with TRBJ1-5; TRBD1 is a possible D gene (5 bases). Sequenced material: CD8+ T cells from blood, taken at baseline. The sequence was collected from a human donor with classical Hodgkin lymphoma. DNA of the CDR3: TGTGCCAGTAGTATAGATTTCCCCCAGGGTGATCAGCCCCAGCATTTT. This sequence encodes CASSIDFPQGDQPQHF.